The clone carrying this T cell receptor (delta chain) is medium-sized within its sample. The data were taken from a study of gamma-delta T cells after stem cell transplantation. TCRdb fed the RT-PCR reads to CATT. Of approximately 1,300 delta-chain clones in the sample, approximately 7.9% were seen once. Germline V gives CDR1 GEAIGNYY, CDR2 EKD. After removal of 3 bases from V and 2 bases from J, the junction contained 22 bases not matched to a gene. The CDR3 extends over 20 amino acids. Sample: gamma-delta T cells. The chain joins TRDV2 to TRDJ1; 8 bases agree with TRDD3. This TCR derives from a human donor. It is not recorded whose cells these are; they may come from a transplant donor. The CDR3 is CACDSMEPMRAGGLTDKLIF. The CDR3 DNA is TGTGCCTGTGACTCGATGGAGCCGATGCGGGCTGGGGGACTTACCGATAAACTCATCTTT.